Listed below are T cell receptor beta chains from one sample, sequenced in a study of cytomegalovirus exposure and HLA in healthy donors. TCRdb's copy holds only in-frame clones and misses some; the assay was immunoSEQ multiplex PCR. The sample yields about 140,000 clones, approximately 82% seen once. Material: PBMCs. The origin of the receptors is a man aged 18 to 30 in good health and CMV-seropositive. Each CDR3 is given with its conserved first and last residue. D genes are given only for firm matches. For some rows the clone size is stated as once, few or many, or as a class when expanded; others skip it.

d_call clone_size j_call v_call cdr3_aa cdr3_nt
. . TRBJ2-5 TRBV11-1 CASSLGGGIRETQYF TGTGCCAGCAGCTTAGGAGGAGGAATAAGGGAGACCCAGTACTTC
TRBD2 few TRBJ2-7 TRBV9 CASTLGGLAGDEQYF TGTGCCAGCACCCTTGGGGGACTAGCGGGAGACGAGCAGTACTTC
TRBD1 few TRBJ1-3 TRBV7-8 CASSSPLLPNNDRVSGNTIYF TGTGCCAGCAGCTCTCCCCTGCTCCCCAATAACGACAGGGTCTCTGGAAACACCATATATTTT
TRBD2 . TRBJ2-1 TRBV6-5 CASSSRLAGSYNEQFF TGTGCCAGCAGTTCTCGACTAGCGGGTTCCTACAATGAGCAGTTCTTC
. . TRBJ1-1 TRBV6-5 CASITAGGAFF TGTGCCAGCATAACGGCCGGCGGGGCTTTCTTT
. few TRBJ2-7 TRBV4-1 CASSQEGGITYEQYF TGCGCCAGCAGCCAAGAGGGCGGGATTACCTACGAGCAGTACTTC
TRBD1 . TRBJ2-7 TRBV5-1 CASSDGTGSQYAPLFWF TGCGCCAGCAGCGACGGGACAGGGAGCCAGTACGCCCCCCTTTTTTGGTTC
. . TRBJ1-1 TRBV18 CASSPPDRPTEAFF TGTGCCAGCTCACCACCAGACAGACCCACTGAAGCTTTCTTT
. once TRBJ2-6 TRBV6-1 CASIPDIAGANVLTF TGTGCCAGCATTCCTGACATAGCTGGGGCCAACGTCCTGACTTTC
. . TRBJ1-2 TRBV5-1 CASSPGGGGRDYGYTF TGCGCCAGCAGCCCCGGTGGAGGAGGTAGGGACTATGGCTACACCTTC
TRBD1 . TRBJ1-5 TRBV5-6 CASSLTGQGGQPQHF TGTGCCAGCAGCTTGACTGGACAGGGAGGTCAGCCCCAGCATTTT
TRBD1 . TRBJ1-3 TRBV5-5 CASSRDRSRGNTIYF TGTGCCAGCAGTAGGGACAGATCTAGGGGAAACACCATATATTTT
TRBD2 . TRBJ2-7 TRBV11-2 CASNPRLAGAYEQYF TGTGCCAGCAACCCTCGACTAGCGGGGGCCTACGAGCAGTACTTC
. . TRBJ2-7 TRBV28 CASNMGERGGYEQYF TGTGCCAGCAATATGGGGGAACGGGGAGGCTACGAGCAGTACTTC
. once TRBJ2-7 TRBV6-1 CASTEGPGDSYEQYF TGTGCCAGCACCGAAGGTCCGGGTGACTCCTACGAGCAGTACTTC
TRBD1 once TRBJ1-1 TRBV13 CASSRQGRLHLDTEAFF TGTGCCAGCAGCAGACAGGGGCGGTTACATCTGGACACTGAAGCTTTCTTT
. . TRBJ2-7 TRBV21-1 CASSKALEGEKNEQYF TGTGCCAGCAGCAAAGCCCTCGAGGGGGAGAAGAACGAGCAGTACTTC
. . TRBJ2-5 TRBV7-3 CASSPGGQRETQYF TGTGCCAGCAGCCCAGGGGGGCAGAGGGAGACCCAGTACTTC
. . TRBJ2-7 TRBV2 CASSVSYEQYF TGTGCCAGCAGTGTATCCTACGAGCAGTACTTC
. once TRBJ2-1 TRBV29-1 CSVVPPLTSIAYNEQFF TGCAGCGTTGTGCCCCCCCTCACTAGCATCGCCTACAATGAGCAGTTCTTC
. . TRBJ1-4 TRBV5-1 CASSLEKGQKLFF TGCGCCAGCAGCTTGGAAAAGGGGCAAAAACTGTTTTTT
TRBD2 few TRBJ2-1 TRBV7-2 CASGGLLAGGLNEQFF TGTGCCAGCGGGGGTCTACTAGCGGGAGGCCTGAATGAGCAGTTCTTC
TRBD2 . TRBJ2-1 TRBV18 CASLRGLAGAYEQFF TGTGCCAGCTTACGAGGACTAGCGGGAGCGTATGAGCAGTTCTTC
TRBD1 . TRBJ2-2 TRBV9 CASSWTGGGTGELFF TGTGCCAGCAGCTGGACAGGGGGTGGCACCGGGGAGCTGTTTTTT
. . TRBJ2-2 TRBV18 CASSPTTNTGELFF TGTGCCAGCTCACCGACAACTAACACCGGGGAGCTGTTTTTT
TRBD2 . TRBJ2-3 TRBV27 CASSFRGRAWDTQYF TGTGCCAGCAGTTTTCGCGGGAGGGCTTGGGATACGCAGTATTTT
TRBD2 once TRBJ2-7 TRBV10-2 CASTREGRRTPYSYEQYF TGCGCCAGCACACGGGAGGGCCGAAGAACACCGTACTCCTACGAGCAGTACTTC
TRBD2 few TRBJ2-3 TRBV4-1 CASSLSGTSGTDTQYF TGCGCCAGCAGCCTATCCGGGACTAGCGGCACAGATACGCAGTATTTT
TRBD1 . TRBJ1-1 TRBV4-1 CASSPVQGANTEAFF TGCGCCAGCAGCCCAGTACAGGGGGCGAACACTGAAGCTTTCTTT
TRBD2 . TRBJ2-7 TRBV5-1 CASTPQDTTSAYEQYF TGCGCCAGCACCCCTCAGGACACGACTAGCGCCTACGAGCAGTACTTC
TRBD1 . TRBJ1-1 TRBV27 CASSLTGGEAFF TGTGCCAGCAGTCTTACAGGGGGTGAAGCTTTCTTT
. . TRBJ1-6 TRBV27 CASSLSEATTTKESLHF TGTGCCAGCAGTTTATCGGAAGCCACAACGACCAAGGAGTCCCTCCACTTT
TRBD1 . TRBJ2-3 TRBV29-1 CSVEDPVAGQGVTDTQYF TGCAGCGTTGAAGATCCCGTCGCGGGACAGGGGGTGACAGATACGCAGTATTTT
TRBD1 . TRBJ1-4 TRBV5-1 CASSTTGGSNEKLFF TGCGCCAGCAGTACCACAGGGGGCTCTAATGAAAAACTGTTTTTT
TRBD1 few TRBJ1-2 TRBV28 CASSRTGYYGYTF TGTGCCAGCAGTCGGACAGGGTACTATGGCTACACCTTC
. . TRBJ2-5 TRBV29-1 CSVVSSEETQYF TGCAGCGTTGTTTCATCGGAAGAGACCCAGTACTTC
TRBD2 . TRBJ2-5 TRBV19 CASSLSGRAGTQYF TGTGCCAGTAGCCTTAGCGGGAGGGCTGGGACCCAGTACTTC
TRBD2 . TRBJ2-7 TRBV5-1 CASSPGLAGDLGEQYF TGCGCCAGCAGCCCCGGACTAGCGGGAGATTTGGGCGAGCAGTACTTC
TRBD2 . TRBJ2-3 TRBV9 CASSGGGAGFTDTQYF TGTGCCAGCAGCGGCGGGGGGGCGGGTTTCACAGATACGCAGTATTTT
TRBD1 . TRBJ1-5 TRBV30 CAWSRGTVENQPQHF TGTGCCTGGAGCCGAGGGACAGTTGAGAATCAGCCCCAGCATTTT
. . TRBJ2-2 TRBV5-1 CASSLVESTGELFF TGCGCCAGCAGCCTCGTCGAGAGCACCGGGGAGCTGTTTTTT
. once TRBJ2-5 TRBV29-1 CSVLVIETQYF TGCAGCGTTCTAGTAATAGAGACCCAGTACTTC
TRBD2 . TRBJ2-7 TRBV10-3 CAISESIRIAGVKYEQYF TGTGCCATCAGTGAGTCTATAAGGATAGCGGGAGTGAAGTACGAGCAGTACTTC
. . TRBJ1-1 TRBV19 CASNPRGRKTEAFF TGTGCCAGTAATCCCAGGGGAAGAAAAACTGAAGCTTTCTTT
. . TRBJ2-6 TRBV27 CASSFLGGRAGANVLTF TGTGCCAGCAGTTTTCTGGGGGGGCGGGCCGGGGCCAACGTCCTGACTTTC
TRBD2 . TRBJ2-2 TRBV18 CASSRLAGVGGTGELFF TGTGCCAGCTCAAGGCTAGCGGGAGTCGGTGGCACCGGGGAGCTGTTTTTT
. . TRBJ2-3 TRBV27 CASSFLSTDTQYF TGTGCCAGCAGTTTCCTATCGACAGATACGCAGTATTTT